This passage covers 27 T cell receptor beta chains from one sample sequenced in a study of cytomegalovirus exposure and HLA in healthy donors. The PCR had 60 Vbeta and 13 Jbeta primers. Using immunoSEQ multiplex PCR, the repertoire was profiled, and TCRdb retains in-frame clones only, with some absent. The data contain about 100,000 clones, roughly 83% of them singletons. The material sequenced was PBMCs. The receptors stem from a female donor in good health and CMV-seropositive.

The V call is TRBV5-1, the J call TRBJ2-1; TRBD2 is a possible D gene (6 bases). The V gene lost 9 bases and the J gene lost 3 bases, with 25 bases spanning the gap. Germline values: CDR1 SGHRS, CDR2 YFSETQ. There are 17 residues in the CDR3. CDR3 DNA: TGCGCCAACGTACTTTTTACGGGGTGGGAGGACTACAATGAGCAGTTCTTC. This gives the protein CANVLFTGWEDYNEQFF.

This chain links TRBV19 with TRBJ1-5; possible D gene TRBD1, 5 bases. V was pared by 5 bases and J by 2 bases, with 16 bases between. In germline, CDR1 is LNHDA, CDR2 SQIVND (reference sequence). There are 16 residues in the CDR3. The DNA of the CDR3 is TGTGCCAGTAGTTCCCCTTCAGCCAGGGGCAATCAGCCCCAGCATTTT. Its protein is CASSSPSARGNQPQHF.

The chain carries TRBV18 and TRBJ1-4; D call uncertain. CDR1 and CDR2 (germline): KGHSH, LQKENI. The CDR3 contains 13 residues. V gave up 2 bases and J gave up 4 bases, with 5 bases separating them. In nucleotides, the CDR3 is TGTGCCAGCTCACCAGGGAGTAATGAAAAACTGTTTTTT. It yields the protein CASSPGSNEKLFF. The full variable domain, rest sourced from reference TRBV18 and TRBJ1-4, is NAGVMQNPRHLVRRRGQEARLRCSPMKGHSHVYWYRQLPEEGLKFMVYLQKENIIDESGMPKERFSAEFPKEGPSILRIQQVVRGDSAAYFCASSPGSNEKLFFGSGTQLSVL.

The chain has TRBV6-1 and TRBJ2-6; 7 nucleotides align to TRBD2. Per the germline V gene, CDR1 is MNHNS and CDR2 is SASEGT. CDR3 length equals 16 residues. The junction had 5 bases not matched to a gene; V was cut back by 4 bases and J by 2 bases. The DNA of the CDR3 is TGTGCCAGCAGTGCTCTGGGGGGGGCTGGGGCCAACGTCCTGACTTTC. Translation: CASSALGGAGANVLTF.

This chain connects TRBV30 to TRBJ1-3; D is undetermined. In germline, CDR1 is GTSNPN, CDR2 SVGIG (reference sequence). The germline V and J ends were trimmed by 0 bases and 4 bases, with 4 bases remaining between them. The CDR3 is made up of 12 amino acids. The CDR3 bases are TGTGCCTGGAGTGTACAAGGAAACACCATATATTTT. Translating gives CAWSVQGNTIYF. The full variable domain, with the rest looked up from reference TRBV30 and TRBJ1-3, is SQTIHQWPATLVQPVGSPLSLECTVEGTSNPNLYWYRQAAGRGLQLLFYSVGIGQISSEVPQNLSASRPQDRQFILSSKKLLLSDSGFYLCAWSVQGNTIYFGEGSWLTVV.

This chain links TRBV7-2 with TRBJ2-5; 10 positions match TRBD2. Germline lookup yields CDR1 SGHTA and CDR2 FQGNSA. CDR3 length equals 18 residues. V dropped 6 bases and J dropped 5; count of bases not matched to a gene: 18. CDR3 coding DNA: TGTGCCAGCAGTCCAGCGGGGACTAGCGCCCGGAGGAACGAGACCCAGTACTTC. This translates into CASSPAGTSARRNETQYF. Looking up the rest from reference TRBV7-2 and TRBJ2-5 gives the full variable domain: GAGVSQSPSNKVTEKGKDVELRCDPISGHTALYWYRQSLGQGLEFLIYFQGNSAPDKSGLPSDRFSAERTGGSVSTLTIQRTQQEDSAVYLCASSPAGTSARRNETQYFGPGTRLLVL.

The genes are TRBV5-5 and TRBJ1-6, with 9 nucleotides matching TRBD1. Unmatched junction bases numbered 5, after V lost 2 bases and J lost 2 bases. In germline, CDR1 is SGHKS, CDR2 YYEKEE (reference sequence). CDR3 length: 17 amino acids. The chain's CDR3 is CASSLDRGSAYNSPLHF. DNA for the CDR3: TGTGCCAGCAGCTTAGACAGGGGGAGCGCCTATAATTCACCCCTCCACTTT. Supplemented by reference TRBV5-5 and TRBJ1-6, the full variable domain reads DAGVTQSPTHLIKTRGQQVTLRCSPISGHKSVSWYQQVLGQGPQFIFQYYEKEERGRGNFPDRFSARQFPNYSSELNVNALLLGDSALYLCASSLDRGSAYNSPLHFGNGTRLTVT.

This clone was detected once. The chain carries TRBV5-1 and TRBJ2-5, with D maybe TRBD1 (6 bases). V was pared by 3 bases and J by 2 bases, with 11 bases between. Germline V gene sequence: CDR1 SGHRS, CDR2 YFSETQ. The CDR3 covers 14 residues. The CDR3 sequence is CASSSGHPQETQYF. The DNA of the CDR3 is TGCGCCAGCAGCTCGGGACACCCACAAGAGACCCAGTACTTC.

The chain couples TRBV6-5 to TRBJ1-1, with D possibly TRBD1 on 5 matching bases. The CDR3 spans 14 residues. Germline values: CDR1 MNHEY, CDR2 SVGAGI. The ends were cut back, 4 bases at V and 1 base at J, with 10 bases in the middle. Here the CDR3 DNA reads TGTGCCAGCAGTTCCGCCGGGGGGAACACTGAAGCTTTCTTT. It specifies CASSSAGGNTEAFF.

The table lists this clone with a count of one. The chain couples TRBV7-7 to TRBJ2-3; 7 positions agree with TRBD1. V lost 5 bases and J lost 1; bases outside the gene matches: 3. CDR3 length equals 14 residues. Germline V gene lookup returns CDR1 SSHAT and CDR2 FNYEAQ (reference sequence). In DNA, the CDR3 is TGTGCCAGCAGCCCAACAGGGGGCACAGATACGCAGTATTTT. Amino acids: CASSPTGGTDTQYF. Variable domain in full (rest from reference TRBV7-7 and TRBJ2-3): GAGVSQSPRYKVTKRGQDVTLRCDPISSHATLYWYQQALGQGPEFLTYFNYEAQPDKSGLPSDRFSAERPEGSISTLTIQRTEQRDSAMYRCASSPTGGTDTQYFGPGTRLTVL.

This clone came up a few times. The chain employs TRBV5-1 and TRBJ2-7; 10 positions match TRBD2. CDR3 length equals 19 residues. Germline V gene lookup returns CDR1 SGHRS and CDR2 YFSETQ. With 0 bases clipped from V and 1 base from J, the junction kept 13 bases outside the gene matches. In nucleotides, the CDR3 is TGCGCCAGCAGCTTGGGGTGGGCTAGCGGGAGAGGGGGTTCCTACGAGCAGTACTTC. It specifies CASSLGWASGRGGSYEQYF.

The rearrangement joins TRBV6-1 to TRBJ1-3, with TRBD1 identical over 7 bases. The V gene's germline CDR1 is MNHNS and CDR2 SASEGT. CDR3 length equals 15 residues. Losses at the gene ends were 8 bases for V and 1 base for J; bases not matched to a gene: 8. CDR3 residues: CASGGQAGSGNTIYF. In nucleotides, the CDR3 is TGTGCCAGCGGCGGACAGGCTGGTTCTGGAAACACCATATATTTT.

This clone has a handful of counts. The genes are TRBV27 and TRBJ1-5; no reliable D call. V lost 4 bases and J lost 5, with 12 bases in between. The germline V gene encodes CDR1 MNHEY and CDR2 SMNVEV (reference sequence). The CDR3 consists of 14 residues. DNA of the CDR3: TGTGCCAGCAGTTCCGACCAGGCCTATCAGCCCCAGCATTTT. The encoded protein is CASSSDQAYQPQHF.

The V gene is TRBV11-2, the J gene TRBJ1-2; D gene uncertain. In germline, CDR1 is SGHAT, CDR2 FQNNGV. The V end was cut by 2 bases, the J end by 13 bases, with 17 bases between. This CDR3 has 13 residues. The CDR3 nucleotides read TGTGCCAGCAGCTTATGGCACCCTCCGGAGGGCACCTTC. Translated: CASSLWHPPEGTF. Filled out from reference TRBV11-2 and TRBJ1-2, the complete variable domain reads EAGVAQSPRYKIIEKRQSVAFWCNPISGHATLYWYQQILGQGPKLLIQFQNNGVVDDSQLPKDRFSAERLKGVDSTLKIQPAKLEDSAVYLCASSLWHPPEGTFGSGTRLTVV.

The rearrangement uses TRBV29-1 and TRBJ2-4; 7 positions match TRBD1. Looked up from germline, CDR1 is SQVTM and CDR2 is ANQGSEA. The junction had 3 bases not matched to a gene; V was cut back by 4 bases and J by 0 bases. This CDR3 contains 14 residues. The CDR3 spells CSVADRLAKNIQYF. In DNA form, the CDR3 reads TGCAGCGTTGCGGACAGGTTAGCCAAAAACATTCAGTACTTC.

This clone appeared a single time. The chain uses TRBV6-6 and TRBJ2-7; 15 nucleotides align to TRBD2. Trimming cost V 5 bases and J 6 bases; bases outside gene matches: 8. This CDR3 region has 16 residues. Germline V CDR1 and CDR2: MNHNY, SVGAGI (reference sequence). The CDR3 reads CASSQGLAGGPIEQYF. The CDR3 DNA is TGTGCCAGCAGTCAAGGACTAGCGGGAGGGCCGATCGAGCAGTACTTC.

The chain combines TRBV29-1 with TRBJ1-2; TRBD1 is a possible D gene (5 bases). The CDR3 runs to 11 residues. Per germline, CDR1 SQVTM and CDR2 ANQGSEA. The V end lost 2 bases, the J end lost 5 bases, and 6 bases lay between the germline ends. In DNA, the CDR3 is TGCAGCGTTGAACAGGGTTATGGCTACACCTTC. This gives the protein CSVEQGYGYTF.

The chain carries TRBV19 and TRBJ1-1, with D maybe TRBD1 (6 bases). The CDR3 runs 19 residues. The V end lost 5 bases, the J end lost 0 bases, and 25 bases lay between the germline ends. Per germline, CDR1 LNHDA and CDR2 SQIVND (reference sequence). This chain's CDR3 is CASSRGGATILAMNTEAFF. CDR3 bases: TGTGCCAGTAGTCGCGGGGGGGCGACCATCTTAGCGATGAACACTGAAGCTTTCTTT.

The chain carries TRBV19 and TRBJ2-3; possible D gene TRBD2, 5 bases. Trimming shortened V by 4 bases and J by 0 bases, and 20 bases separated the two germline ends. The CDR3 has 18 residues. Germline V lookup: CDR1 LNHDA, CDR2 SQIVND (reference sequence). The CDR3 region has the DNA TGTGCCAGTAGTAGCGCCGGGCCGGGCCGGACTAGCACAGATACGCAGTATTTT. Translation gives CASSSAGPGRTSTDTQYF.

The chain has TRBV6-1 and TRBJ1-1; D may be TRBD1 (6 bases). Germline CDR1 reads MNHNS; CDR2 reads SASEGT. The CDR3 loop spans 13 amino acids. V dropped 7 bases and J dropped 7 bases, with 16 bases sitting between them. CDR3 in DNA: TGTGCCAGCATAAGGACAGTTGAGGGTGAAGCTTTCTTT. Translating gives CASIRTVEGEAFF.

This clone came up a few times. The chain links TRBV15 to TRBJ2-5; D is undetermined. Germline-derived CDR1 and CDR2 are LNHNV and YYDKDF (reference sequence). The CDR3 length is 13 residues. Between the trimmed V and J ends, which lost 4 bases and 1 base, there was a span of 7 bases. CDR3 DNA sequence: TGTGCCACCAGCAAACGGTTCCAAGAGACCCAGTACTTC. As protein: CATSKRFQETQYF. Complete variable domain (other parts from reference TRBV15 and TRBJ2-5): DAMVIQNPRYQVTQFGKPVTLSCSQTLNHNVMYWYQQKSSQAPKLLFHYYDKDFNNEADTPDNFQSRRPNTSFCFLDIRSPGLGDTAMYLCATSKRFQETQYFGPGTRLLVL.

The chain has TRBV5-6 and TRBJ1-2; perhaps TRBD1 as D (6 bases). Germline V gene lookup returns CDR1 SGHDT and CDR2 YYEEEE. The CDR3 totals 14 residues. V was trimmed by 3 bases and J by 5 bases, leaving 14 bases between them. CDR3 in DNA: TGTGCCAGCAGCTCGCAGGGGCTCCAATATGGCTACACCTTC. Amino acid sequence: CASSSQGLQYGYTF. The variable domain in full, with the rest retrieved from reference TRBV5-6 and TRBJ1-2, is DAGVTQSPTHLIKTRGQQVTLRCSPKSGHDTVSWYQQALGQGPQFIFQYYEEEERQRGNFPDRFSGHQFPNYSSELNVNALLLGDSALYLCASSSQGLQYGYTFGSGTRLTVV.

This clone was seen a handful of times. The V call is TRBV7-9, the J call TRBJ1-1; D is unclear. The CDR3 totals 12 residues. Per the germline V gene, CDR1 is SEHNR and CDR2 is FQNEAQ (reference sequence). V lost 1 base to trimming and J lost 7 bases, with 7 bases between them. CDR3 DNA: TGTGCCAGCAGCTTAGGTGTGTATGAAGCTTTCTTT. Protein: CASSLGVYEAFF.

The genes are TRBV18 and TRBJ2-2, with D possibly TRBD1 on 6 matching bases. Trimming cost V 3 bases and J 0 bases, with 14 bases left between them. CDR1 is KGHSH and CDR2 is LQKENI in the germline V gene. The CDR3 totals 17 residues. CDR3 nucleotides: TGTGCCAGCTCACCTTACAGGGTATCGACGAACACCGGGGAGCTGTTTTTT. This encodes CASSPYRVSTNTGELFF.

The V gene is TRBV30, the J gene TRBJ1-5; maybe TRBD1 (6 bases). Germline values: CDR1 GTSNPN, CDR2 SVGIG (reference sequence). This CDR3 is built from 15 residues. Between the trimmed V and J ends, which lost 1 base and 11 bases, there was a span of 21 bases. CDR3 sequence: CAWSEEGGGWSSQHF. CDR3 bases: TGTGCCTGGAGTGAGGAGGGGGGAGGGTGGTCTTCCCAGCATTTT.

Note on this clone: An end of the junction does not agree with germline; a read error may underlie this. The chain uses TRBV27 and TRBJ2-1, with 9 bases identical to TRBD2. Germline V gene lookup returns CDR1 MNHEY and CDR2 SMNVEV (reference sequence). This CDR3 region has 15 residues. The CDR3 nucleotides read TGTGCCAGCACGCGGGAGGGCCTGGGGTACAATGGGCAGTTCTTC. Translated, it gives CASTREGLGYNGQFF.

The chain combines TRBV30 with TRBJ2-7; 8 bases map to TRBD2. This CDR3 comprises 15 residues. J gave up 1 base and V 1 base, and 6 bases lay outside the gene matches. Germline V gene data show CDR1 as GTSNPN and CDR2 as SVGIG (reference sequence). For the CDR3, the DNA is TGTGCCTGGAGTGGAAGCGGGAGTTCTTCCTACGAGCAGTACTTC. It codes for CAWSGSGSSSYEQYF.